A single T cell receptor (beta chain) is shown here with its context. In the original analysis: Using reference gene primer amplification, nucleated cell counts were estimated. Produced via immunoSEQ multiplex PCR; TCRdb's table is partial and in-frame only. V, J and clone size reflect that table, while D and trimming were determined from the DNA. The sample consists of hundreds of thousands of clones, approximately 88% of them appearing once. This entry is derived from a study of blood T cell repertoires in COVID-19. V was clipped by 3 bases and J by 9 bases; unmatched bases: 4. CDR3 length: 13 amino acids. The V gene's germline CDR1 is MNHEY and CDR2 SMNVEV (reference sequence).

The source is a man aged 40-49 years with acute or convalescent COVID-19. The sample taken for sequencing was peripheral blood. The chain employs TRBV27 and TRBJ2-1; TRBD1 aligns across 8 bases. DNA of the CDR3: TGTGCCAGCAGTTTGCCAGGGGGCAGTGAGCAGTTCTTC. It codes for CASSLPGGSEQFF.